The rows below give T cell receptor beta chains drawn from one sample of a study of blood T cell repertoires in COVID-19. Sequenced by immunoSEQ multiplex PCR; TCRdb stores in-frame clones only, minus some. The table lists a few hundred thousand clones, around 84% of them singletons. Sequencing was done on a sample of peripheral blood. The source of these receptors is a woman aged 40 to 50 who had recovered from COVID-19. CDR3s include the opening cysteine and the closing phenylalanine or tryptophan. Fields, in order: D gene, CDR3 length, clone size, V gene, J gene, CDR3 protein, CDR3 DNA. D genes are given only for firm matches. Size tells how often a clone was seen (once, few, many) or the class of an expanded clone, and some rows leave it out.

>TRBD1|13|once|TRBV7-9|TRBJ2-1
CAMGQGAGNEQFF
TGTGCCATGGGACAGGGGGCTGGAAATGAGCAGTTCTTC
>TRBD1|16|once|TRBV2|TRBJ1-1
CASNLGQYLLNTEAFF
TGTGCCAGCAACTTGGGACAGTACCTGCTTAACACTGAAGCTTTCTTT
>NA|15|NA|TRBV7-2|TRBJ1-4
CASSPSRGGNEKLFF
TGTGCCAGCAGCCCCTCTCGAGGGGGTAATGAAAAACTGTTTTTT
>TRBD1|14|few|TRBV19|TRBJ2-2
CASRGQGWTGELFF
TGTGCCAGTAGGGGACAGGGGTGGACCGGGGAGCTGTTTTTT
>NA|15|NA|TRBV18|TRBJ2-1
CASSPPGGYGDEQFF
TGTGCCAGCTCCCCCCCCGGGGGTTACGGGGATGAGCAGTTCTTC
>TRBD2|18|NA|TRBV9|TRBJ2-5
CASSVGLAGARFQETQYF
TGTGCCAGCAGCGTAGGACTAGCGGGGGCCCGATTCCAAGAGACCCAGTACTTC
>TRBD1|17|NA|TRBV10-3|TRBJ1-4
CAISDSPGRGSNEKLFF
TGTGCCATCAGTGACTCACCGGGCAGGGGGTCAAATGAAAAACTGTTTTTT
>NA|14|many|TRBV19|TRBJ2-2
CASSFRQPTGELFF
TGTGCCAGTAGTTTTCGACAGCCCACCGGGGAGCTGTTTTTT
>NA|15|NA|TRBV19|TRBJ1-1
CASSFDTGQSSEAFF
TGTGCCAGTAGTTTCGATACAGGGCAGTCCTCTGAAGCTTTCTTT
>TRBD2|17|once|TRBV19|TRBJ2-7
CASSSRTSGGAYYEQYF
TGTGCCAGTAGTTCCAGGACTAGCGGGGGCGCTTACTACGAGCAGTACTTC
>TRBD1|14|NA|TRBV6-5|TRBJ1-5
CASSPGGNGQPQHF
TGTGCCAGCAGTCCAGGGGGCAACGGACAGCCCCAGCATTTT
>NA|14|NA|TRBV4-2|TRBJ1-6
CASAGGQQNSPLHF
TGTGCCAGCGCGGGAGGGCAGCAAAATTCACCCCTCCACTTT
>NA|13|NA|TRBV30|TRBJ2-3
CAWIMTGTDTQYF
TGTGCCTGGATCATGACTGGCACAGATACGCAGTATTTT
>TRBD1|17|few|TRBV2|TRBJ2-2
CASSEGPGTGNTGELFF
TGTGCCAGCAGTGAAGGACCCGGGACAGGGAACACCGGGGAGCTGTTTTTT
>NA|13|NA|TRBV12-3/TRBV12-4|TRBJ1-1
CASSSTGLTEAFF
TGTGCCAGCAGCTCTACAGGGTTAACTGAAGCTTTCTTT
>NA|13|NA|TRBV24-1|TRBJ1-2
CATSRTANYGYTF
TGTGCCACCAGTCGGACAGCTAACTATGGCTACACCTTC
>NA|16|NA|TRBV10-3|TRBJ2-7
CAISEETGNPSYEQYF
TGTGCCATCAGTGAGGAGACTGGAAACCCCTCCTACGAGCAGTACTTC
>NA|15|NA|TRBV28|TRBJ2-7
CASSLLSGWPYEQYF
TGTGCCAGCAGTTTATTGTCAGGGTGGCCCTACGAGCAGTACTTC
>NA|16|NA|TRBV5-6|TRBJ1-2
CASSSWGVAGHYGYTF
TGTGCCAGCAGCTCCTGGGGGGTGGCGGGCCATTATGGCTACACCTTC
>NA|13|NA|TRBV6-5|TRBJ2-1
CASSPGRQSKQFF
TGTGCCAGCAGCCCAGGGAGGCAGTCGAAGCAGTTCTTC
>NA|13|NA|TRBV28|TRBJ1-2
CASSLFRQDGYTF
TGTGCCAGCAGTTTATTCAGGCAGGATGGCTACACCTTC
>NA|15|NA|TRBV2|TRBJ1-4
CASSEAPRVNEKLFF
TGTGCCAGCAGTGAAGCCCCCAGGGTAAATGAAAAACTGTTTTTT
>TRBD1|15|NA|TRBV5-6|TRBJ2-5
CASSSSTGEAETQYF
TGTGCCAGCAGCTCGTCGACAGGGGAAGCTGAGACCCAGTACTTC
>NA|15|NA|TRBV6-2/TRBV6-3|TRBJ2-1
CASSAPGLEQNEQFF
TGTGCCAGCAGTGCCCCGGGACTGGAGCAGAATGAGCAGTTCTTC
>TRBD1|14|few|TRBV30|TRBJ1-6
CAWVGQGHNSPLHF
TGTGCCTGGGTCGGACAGGGACATAATTCACCCCTCCACTTT
>TRBD2|14|NA|TRBV11-2|TRBJ2-7
CASSLAGLVYEQYF
TGTGCCAGCAGCTTAGCGGGACTAGTCTACGAGCAGTACTTC
>NA|13|NA|TRBV6-5|TRBJ1-2
CASSGVRSGGYTF
TGTGCCAGCAGCGGCGTAAGGTCGGGTGGCTACACCTTC
>TRBD2|16|NA|TRBV5-1|TRBJ2-1
CASSLVTRLAGDEQFF
TGCGCCAGCAGCTTGGTAACGAGACTAGCGGGGGATGAGCAGTTCTTC
>TRBD2|15|NA|TRBV7-3|TRBJ2-5
CASSLDSGVYATQYF
TGTGCCAGCAGCTTAGATAGCGGGGTATATGCGACCCAGTACTTC
>TRBD1|14|few|TRBV25-1|TRBJ2-5
CASSEAGGAETQYF
TGTGCCAGCAGTGAAGCAGGGGGAGCAGAGACCCAGTACTTC
>NA|14|NA|TRBV6-5|TRBJ2-3
CASSYAASTDTQYF
TGTGCCAGCAGTTACGCGGCTAGCACAGATACGCAGTATTTT
>TRBD1|14|NA|TRBV29-1|TRBJ1-1
CSVRGQAGSGGAFF
TGCAGCGTTAGGGGACAGGCGGGATCCGGGGGTGCTTTCTTT
>TRBD2|14|NA|TRBV5-1|TRBJ2-5
CASSLGLAVETQYF
TGCGCCAGCAGCTTAGGACTAGCAGTCGAGACCCAGTACTTC
>NA|15|NA|TRBV7-2|TRBJ1-2
CASSLAMGTSYGYTF
TGTGCCAGCAGCTTAGCAATGGGGACTTCCTATGGCTACACCTTC
>NA|16|NA|TRBV5-1|TRBJ1-2
CASSPGYRTENYGYTF
TGCGCCAGCAGCCCAGGATACCGGACAGAAAACTATGGCTACACCTTC
>TRBD2|17|once|TRBV18|TRBJ2-2
CASSPPFGAGETGELFF
TGTGCCAGCTCACCCCCCTTTGGAGCGGGGGAAACCGGGGAGCTGTTTTTT
>NA|12|few|TRBV5-6|TRBJ1-5
CASSLYRQPQHF
TGTGCCAGCAGCTTGTATCGTCAGCCCCAGCATTTT
>TRBD1|15|NA|TRBV7-2|TRBJ1-1
CASSLQGAVNTEAFF
TGTGCCAGCAGCCTACAGGGGGCGGTGAACACTGAAGCTTTCTTT
>TRBD1|20|NA|TRBV6-6|TRBJ2-4
CASSRRPGQGIQHAKNIQYF
TGTGCCAGCAGCCGAAGACCGGGACAGGGGATTCAGCACGCCAAAAACATTCAGTACTTC